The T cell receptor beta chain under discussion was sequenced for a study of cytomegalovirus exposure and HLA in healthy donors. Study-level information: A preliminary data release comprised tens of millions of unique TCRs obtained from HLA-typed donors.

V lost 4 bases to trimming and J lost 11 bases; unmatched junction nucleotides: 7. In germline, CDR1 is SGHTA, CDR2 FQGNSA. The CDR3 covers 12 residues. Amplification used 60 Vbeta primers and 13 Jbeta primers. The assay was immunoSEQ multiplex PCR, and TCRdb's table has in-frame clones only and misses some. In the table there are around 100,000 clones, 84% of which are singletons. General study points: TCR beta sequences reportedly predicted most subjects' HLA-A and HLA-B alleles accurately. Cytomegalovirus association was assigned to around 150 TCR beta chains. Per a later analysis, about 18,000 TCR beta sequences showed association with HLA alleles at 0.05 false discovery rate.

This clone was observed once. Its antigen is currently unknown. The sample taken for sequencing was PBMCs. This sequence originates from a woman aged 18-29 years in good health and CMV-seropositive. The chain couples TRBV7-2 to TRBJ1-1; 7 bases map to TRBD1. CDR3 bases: TGTGCCAGCAGCTGGTTGCAGGGGGGTGCTTTCTTT. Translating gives CASSWLQGGAFF.